A single sample is the source of the 22 T cell receptor beta chains below, sequenced in a study of B cell selection in AIRE deficiency. The method was immunoSEQ multiplex PCR; TCRdb's version includes in-frame clones alone and lacks a portion of them. This sample carries over 20,000 clones, about 90% of them seen once, and the ten largest clones take approximately 1%. Sorted regulatory T cells were CD4-positive, CD25-high and CD127-low or negative. The sequenced sample was CD4+CD25+ Tregs sorted from PBMCs. These receptors originate from a human donor in good health.

This chain joins TRBV11-2 and TRBJ2-1; the D call may be TRBD1 or TRBD2 (5 bases each). V gave up 8 bases and J gave up 4 bases, with 9 bases separating them. CDR1 and CDR2 (germline): SGHAT, FQNNGV. The CDR3 has 12 amino acids. CDR3 region: CASRGPYNEQFF. CDR3 DNA: TGTGCCAGCCGGGGACCTTACAATGAGCAGTTCTTC.

The chain is built from TRBV6-4 and TRBJ1-1; 9 positions agree with TRBD1. CDR1 and CDR2 from the germline V gene are MRHNA and SNTAGT. The CDR3 covers 15 residues. With V trimmed by 3 bases and J by 6 bases, 8 bases remained unmatched. CDR3 in DNA: TGTGCCAGCAGTGAAAGCGGGACAGGGAGGTCTGAAGCTTTCTTT. This gives the protein CASSESGTGRSEAFF.

The chain uses TRBV5-1 and TRBJ2-7, with TRBD1 identical over 9 bases. Per germline, CDR1 SGHRS and CDR2 YFSETQ. This CDR3 spans 17 amino acids. The ends lost 3 bases at V and 1 base at J; junction bases unmatched: 11. CDR3: CASSWRPGQGFSYEQYF. The CDR3 DNA reads as TGCGCCAGCAGCTGGCGGCCGGGACAGGGTTTTTCCTACGAGCAGTACTTC. Together with reference TRBV5-1 and TRBJ2-7, the CDR3 gives the full variable domain: KAGVTQTPRYLIKTRGQQVTLSCSPISGHRSVSWYQQTPGQGLQFLFEYFSETQRNKGNFPGRFSGRQFSNSRSEMNVSTLELGDSALYLCASSWRPGQGFSYEQYFGPGTRLTVT.

The V gene is TRBV13, the J gene TRBJ1-1; D not certain. Germline assignment: CDR1 PRHDT and CDR2 FYEKMQ (reference sequence). Trimming shortened V by 2 bases and J by 8 bases, and 12 bases separated the two germline ends. There are 13 residues in the CDR3. The CDR3 here is CASSLTPAVEAFF. CDR3 bases: TGTGCCAGCAGCTTAACGCCGGCGGTCGAAGCTTTCTTT.

This rearrangement joins TRBV6-1 to TRBJ2-1, with 9 bases matching TRBD1. The CDR3 is 15 amino acids. Germline V gene data show CDR1 as MNHNS and CDR2 as SASEGT. The V segment lost 5 bases and the J segment 6 bases; nucleotides outside the gene matches: 8. The CDR3 nucleotides are TGTGCCAGCAGTAACAGGGGGCTAAGCGTCAATGAGCAGTTCTTC. It translates to CASSNRGLSVNEQFF.

V is TRBV10-2 and J is TRBJ2-1; 7 bases agree with TRBD2. The CDR3 loop spans 18 amino acids. Germline V gives CDR1 WSHSY, CDR2 SAAADI. Trimming cost V 0 bases and J 0 bases; bases outside gene matches: 8. DNA of the CDR3: TGCGCCAGCAGTGAGTCGCCCCGCGGGGGACGCTCCTACAATGAGCAGTTCTTC. It is translated as CASSESPRGGRSYNEQFF.

The rearrangement links TRBV5-1 to TRBJ2-2; 9 bases are a match to TRBD1. J gave up 5 bases and V 4 bases, and 6 bases lay outside the gene matches. The CDR3 has 15 amino acids. Germline V gene lookup returns CDR1 SGHRS and CDR2 YFSETQ. The CDR3 DNA sequence: TGCGCCAGCAGCCCGGGGACAGGGAGAACCGGGGAGCTGTTTTTT. It codes for CASSPGTGRTGELFF. Based on the CDR3 plus reference TRBV5-1 and TRBJ2-2, the full variable domain is KAGVTQTPRYLIKTRGQQVTLSCSPISGHRSVSWYQQTPGQGLQFLFEYFSETQRNKGNFPGRFSGRQFSNSRSEMNVSTLELGDSALYLCASSPGTGRTGELFFGEGSRLTVL.

The chain recombines TRBV18 with TRBJ2-3; 10 positions match TRBD2. The CDR3 spans 17 residues. Looked up from germline, CDR1 is KGHSH and CDR2 is LQKENI. With 1 base clipped from V and 0 bases from J, the junction kept 4 bases outside the gene matches. The DNA of the CDR3 is TGTGCCAGCTCACCACAACTAGCGGGGTCTAGCACAGATACGCAGTATTTT. Translating it yields CASSPQLAGSSTDTQYF.

The chain carries TRBV10-2 and TRBJ1-1; 7 bases map to TRBD1. Germline V CDR1 and CDR2: WSHSY, SAAADI. This CDR3 is built from 13 residues. The junction had 7 bases not matched to a gene; V was cut back by 6 bases and J by 6 bases. CDR3 region: CASRATGYPEAFF. The CDR3 DNA reads TGCGCCAGCAGAGCGACAGGGTACCCTGAAGCTTTCTTT.

This chain joins TRBV11-3 and TRBJ2-2; tentative D call: TRBD1 (6 bases). This CDR3 is 14 amino acids long. Germline assignment: CDR1 SGHNT and CDR2 YENEEA. Trimming took off 4 bases at V and 4 bases at J, with 10 bases between the two ends. CDR3 DNA: TGTGCCAGCAGCTCGGGACATCCCACCGGGGAGCTGTTTTTT. Translated: CASSSGHPTGELFF.

V usage is TRBV5-8 and J usage is TRBJ1-2; 7 nucleotides line up with TRBD1. The CDR3 is 13 amino acids. Germline values: CDR1 SGHTS, CDR2 YDEGEE. V lost 4 bases to trimming and J lost 5 bases; unmatched junction nucleotides: 5. Here the CDR3 DNA reads TGTGCCAGCAGCCCTAGGGACAGTTATGGCTACACCTTC. It codes for CASSPRDSYGYTF.

The rearrangement uses TRBV18 and TRBJ1-2; D is uncertain. Trimming removed 6 bases at V and 8 bases at J, with 13 bases between. Germline CDR1 is KGHSH and CDR2 is LQKENI. The CDR3 length is 12 residues. The CDR3 loop is CASSLLSGGYTF. CDR3 DNA: TGTGCCAGCTCTCTACTCTCGGGAGGCTACACCTTC.

The chain is built from TRBV6-5 and TRBJ2-7, with D unresolved. This CDR3 region has 14 residues. The germline V gene encodes CDR1 MNHEY and CDR2 SVGAGI. V lost 2 bases to trimming and J lost 5 bases, with 13 bases between them. CDR3 DNA sequence: TGTGCCAGCAGTTACAGAGGTAGGGCCCACGAGCAGTACTTC. Its protein is CASSYRGRAHEQYF.

The rearrangement uses TRBV2 and TRBJ2-1; 7 bases map to TRBD2. V trimming: 7 bases; J trimming: 0 bases; junction bases outside the gene matches: 3. Germline assignment: CDR1 SNHLY and CDR2 FYNNEI. The CDR3 is 14 amino acids. CDR3 loop: CASTRGDSYNEQFF. The CDR3 DNA follows: TGTGCCAGCACCCGGGGGGACTCCTACAATGAGCAGTTCTTC.

The CDR3 region is CASSFPVIQETQYF. The CDR3 region has the DNA TGTGCCAGCAGCTTCCCCGTTATCCAAGAGACCCAGTACTTC. The chain combines TRBV7-9 with TRBJ2-5; unclear D gene. V shed 3 bases and J shed 1 base, with 9 bases lying between them. The CDR3 spans 14 residues. Germline V CDR1 and CDR2: SEHNR, FQNEAQ (reference sequence).

This clone appeared a single time. The V call is TRBV7-9, the J call TRBJ1-1; D call uncertain. The CDR3 spans 15 residues. Germline CDR1 reads SEHNR; CDR2 reads FQNEAQ (reference sequence). V was pared by 7 bases and J by 3 bases, with 18 bases between. The CDR3 DNA reads as TGTGCCAGCAACCCGGCGATGTGGAGCCACACTGAAGCTTTCTTT. It codes for CASNPAMWSHTEAFF. Drawing the rest from reference TRBV7-9 and TRBJ1-1, the complete variable domain is DTGVSQNPRHKITKRGQNVTFRCDPISEHNRLYWYRQTLGQGPEFLTYFQNEAQLEKSRLLSDRFSAERPKGSFSTLEIQRTEQGDSAMYLCASNPAMWSHTEAFFGQGTRLTVV.

The V gene is TRBV7-9, the J gene TRBJ1-1; D might be TRBD1 (5 bases). The CDR3 consists of 17 residues. V lost 4 bases and J 0 bases, leaving 18 bases between the germline ends. Germline V gene sequence: CDR1 SEHNR, CDR2 FQNEAQ (reference sequence). The CDR3 loop reads CASSSLRGSAMNTEAFF. In nucleotides, the CDR3 is TGTGCCAGCAGCTCTTTGCGGGGCTCTGCCATGAACACTGAAGCTTTCTTT.

This clone is deemed medium-sized. The J gene is TRBJ2-7, the V gene TRBV29-1, with D unresolved. CDR3 length: 11 amino acids. Trimming removed 6 bases at V and 4 bases at J, with 10 bases between. Germline lookup yields CDR1 SQVTM and CDR2 ANQGSEA. This chain's CDR3 is CSVTVLYEQYF. In DNA, the CDR3 is TGCAGCGTGACCGTGCTTTACGAGCAGTACTTC.

The genes are TRBV11-2 and TRBJ1-1; D is perhaps TRBD1 (5 bases). Germline V gene data show CDR1 as SGHAT and CDR2 as FQNNGV. This CDR3 has 14 residues. V was clipped by 4 bases and J by 0 bases, with 9 bases between them. CDR3 protein: CASSSTEMNTEAFF. The CDR3 bases are TGTGCCAGCAGCTCGACAGAGATGAACACTGAAGCTTTCTTT.

This chain links TRBV28 with TRBJ1-1, with 7 bases lining up with TRBD1. CDR1 is MDHEN, CDR2 SYDVKM, per germline. This CDR3 has 12 amino acids. J lost 7 bases, V lost 7 bases, and 6 bases had no gene match. CDR3 region: CASTRRTGEAFF. In nucleotides, the CDR3 is TGTGCCAGCACCAGAAGGACAGGTGAAGCTTTCTTT.

This chain's CDR3 is CASGFPGTFNSPLHF. The CDR3 nucleotides are TGTGCCAGCGGATTCCCCGGGACATTTAATTCACCCCTCCACTTT. This sequence joins TRBV11-2 and TRBJ1-6, with a possible D match to TRBD1 (6 bases). The germline CDR1 and CDR2 sequences are SGHAT and FQNNGV. The CDR3 loop spans 15 amino acids. V was shortened by 8 bases and J by 6 bases, with 17 bases between the two germline ends.

The chain employs TRBV6-5 and TRBJ1-4; D is unresolved. Germline V gives CDR1 MNHEY, CDR2 SVGAGI. The CDR3 sequence is 14 residues long. V lost 5 bases and J lost 0, with 7 bases in between. Here the CDR3 reads CASSRTATNEKLFF. The DNA for the CDR3 is TGTGCCAGCAGTAGAACTGCAACTAATGAAAAACTGTTTTTT.